This entry lists 30 T cell receptor beta chains sequenced from one sample in a study of OX40 agonist ivuxolimab in advanced cancers. The protocol was immunoSEQ multiplex PCR, while the TCRdb copy is restricted to in-frame clones and leaves out a portion. Of some 70,000 clones in the sample, 86% were seen once. The sequencing used CD4+ or CD8+ T cells sorted from blood, collected in a trial of the OX40 agonist ivuxolimab. The origin of the receptors is an adult with an advanced solid tumor such as melanoma, head and neck, liver or kidney cancer.

The chain joins TRBV6-6 to TRBJ2-7; D not resolved. The germline V gene encodes CDR1 MNHNY and CDR2 SVGAGI (reference sequence). This CDR3 region has 13 residues. Trimming stripped 5 bases from V and 6 bases from J, with 14 bases between. The chain's CDR3 is CASSRDPSAEQYF. CDR3 DNA: TGTGCCAGCAGTCGAGACCCCTCGGCCGAGCAGTACTTC.

The chain links TRBV7-9 to TRBJ1-4, with 11 bases that match TRBD1. Germline V gene sequence: CDR1 SEHNR, CDR2 FQNEAQ (reference sequence). Trimming at V came to 1 base and at J to 5 bases, leaving 9 bases not matched to a gene. The CDR3 is 18 amino acids. CDR3 DNA: TGTGCCAGCAGCTTAGGCAGGACAGGGGGCGCGTGGAATGAAAAACTGTTTTTT. Translating it yields CASSLGRTGGAWNEKLFF. Supplemented by reference TRBV7-9 and TRBJ1-4, the full variable domain reads DTGVSQNPRHKITKRGQNVTFRCDPISEHNRLYWYRQTLGQGPEFLTYFQNEAQLEKSRLLSDRFSAERPKGSFSTLEIQRTEQGDSAMYLCASSLGRTGGAWNEKLFFGSGTQLSVL.

V is TRBV5-1 and J is TRBJ2-5; D unclear. The CDR3 spans 15 residues. The germline CDR1 and CDR2 sequences are SGHRS and YFSETQ. With 3 bases removed from V and 6 bases from J, the gap between germline ends came to 18 bases. CDR3 sequence (DNA): TGCGCCAGCAGCTCCGAGGCTCTTCCACCGAAGACCCAGTACTTC. Its protein is CASSSEALPPKTQYF.

The V gene is TRBV19, the J gene TRBJ2-2; 8 bases are a match to TRBD2. This CDR3 contains 15 residues. Unmatched junction bases numbered 3, after V lost 3 bases and J lost 3 bases. From germline, CDR1 is LNHDA and CDR2 SQIVND (reference sequence). The CDR3 here is CASSIHGGDTGELFF. The CDR3 coding sequence is TGTGCCAGTAGTATCCACGGGGGGGACACCGGGGAGCTGTTTTTT.

The genes are TRBV7-7 and TRBJ2-5; D perhaps matches TRBD2 (7 bases). This CDR3 comprises 13 residues. The germline V gene encodes CDR1 SSHAT and CDR2 FNYEAQ (reference sequence). V was trimmed by 5 bases and J by 6 bases, leaving 13 bases between them. The CDR3 region has the DNA TGTGCCAGCAGCCCGGGGGGCACCCAGACCCAGTACTTC. Translating it yields CASSPGGTQTQYF.

This clone was recorded only once. The chain links TRBV6-1 to TRBJ2-7, with D perhaps TRBD1 (5 bases). V lost 2 bases to trimming and J lost 2 bases, with 10 bases between them. This CDR3 region has 14 residues. CDR1 is MNHNS, CDR2 SASEGT, per germline. The chain's CDR3 is CASSEPRATYEQYF. The CDR3 DNA reads TGTGCCAGCAGTGAACCCAGGGCGACCTACGAGCAGTACTTC.

This clone was recorded once. The J gene is TRBJ2-7, the V gene TRBV4-1; no firm D call. This CDR3 region has 14 residues. Germline loops: CDR1 MGHRA, CDR2 YSYEKL. V lost 4 bases and J lost 2, with 12 bases in between. The CDR3 bases are TGCGCCAGCAGCCCCCAGACATCACCCTACGAGCAGTACTTC. Protein sequence: CASSPQTSPYEQYF.

V and J are TRBV9 and TRBJ2-3; D call uncertain. Germline V gene lookup returns CDR1 SGDLS and CDR2 YYNGEE. The V end lost 0 bases, the J end lost 5 bases, and 4 bases lay between the germline ends. The CDR3 spans 12 residues. The CDR3 reads CASSVELDTQYF. As DNA, the CDR3 is TGTGCCAGCAGCGTAGAACTAGATACGCAGTATTTT. The full variable domain, its missing parts supplied by reference TRBV9 and TRBJ2-3, is DSGVTQTPKHLITATGQRVTLRCSPRSGDLSVYWYQQSLDQGLQFLIQYYNGEERAKGNILERFSAQQFPDLHSELNLSSLELGDSALYFCASSVELDTQYFGPGTRLTVL.

The chain joins TRBV6-5 to TRBJ1-2, with D uncertain. V shed 4 bases and J shed 0 bases, with 9 bases lying between them. The germline V gene encodes CDR1 MNHEY and CDR2 SVGAGI. This CDR3 spans 14 amino acids. The CDR3 DNA is TGTGCCAGCAGTTGGAGGCTCTCTAACTATGGCTACACCTTC. This encodes CASSWRLSNYGYTF.

The DNA of the CDR3 is TGCAGCGTTCGGACCACAGGGGGGGGGATTAATGAAAAACTGTTTTTT. Encoded protein: CSVRTTGGGINEKLFF. This chain uses TRBV29-1 with TRBJ1-4; the match to TRBD1 covers 8 bases. V lost 5 bases to trimming and J lost 4 bases; unmatched junction nucleotides: 12. The CDR3 has 16 residues. In germline, CDR1 is SQVTM, CDR2 ANQGSEA.

The chain uses TRBV9 and TRBJ2-3, with 8 bases lining up with TRBD1. The CDR3 consists of 14 residues. The V gene's germline CDR1 is SGDLS and CDR2 YYNGEE. V shed 5 bases and J 0 bases; nucleotides not matched to a gene: 2. CDR3 in DNA: TGTGCCAGCAGTGGGACAGGTAGCACAGATACGCAGTATTTT. Translation: CASSGTGSTDTQYF.

This chain links TRBV19 with TRBJ2-1; D possibly matches TRBD1 or TRBD2 (7 bases each). CDR1 is LNHDA and CDR2 is SQIVND in the germline V gene (reference sequence). V gave up 6 bases and J gave up 0 bases, with 18 bases separating them. This CDR3 is built from 17 residues. CDR3 coding DNA: TGTGCCAGTAGCCTCCACAGGGGACTAAGCTCCTACAATGAGCAGTTCTTC. Translated: CASSLHRGLSSYNEQFF.

This rearrangement joins TRBV5-1 to TRBJ2-5; D not resolved. Germline V gene sequence: CDR1 SGHRS, CDR2 YFSETQ. The CDR3 is 14 residues long. V lost 0 bases to trimming and J lost 2 bases, with 8 bases between them. CDR3 sequence reads: CASSLAGGQETQYF. CDR3 bases: TGCGCCAGCAGCTTGGCGGGTGGGCAAGAGACCCAGTACTTC.

This sequence joins TRBV19 and TRBJ1-6, with D maybe TRBD1 (6 bases). Germline CDR1 is LNHDA and CDR2 is SQIVND (reference sequence). The CDR3 totals 16 residues. The V end lost 5 bases, the J end lost 7 bases, and 18 bases lay between the germline ends. CDR3 coding DNA: TGTGCCAGTAGTTTTTTACCGGACAGCTCCAATTCACCCCTCCACTTT. Translating it yields CASSFLPDSSNSPLHF. The variable domain in full, completed from reference TRBV19 and TRBJ1-6, reads DGGITQSPKYLFRKEGQNVTLSCEQNLNHDAMYWYRQDPGQGLRLIYYSQIVNDFQKGDIAEGYSVSREKKESFPLTVTSAQKNPTAFYLCASSFLPDSSNSPLHFGNGTRLTVT.

Only a few counts were recorded for this clone. CDR3 residues: CASSSSLYSNQPQHF. Written as DNA, the CDR3 is TGTGCCAGCAGCTCAAGCCTGTATAGCAATCAGCCCCAGCATTTT. V gene TRBV5-6 combines with J gene TRBJ1-5; D is uncertain. The germline gives CDR1 SGHDT, CDR2 YYEEEE. The V gene lost 3 bases and the J gene lost 0 bases, with 10 bases spanning the gap. CDR3 length: 15 residues.

The V gene is TRBV11-2, the J gene TRBJ2-2; TRBD2 is a possible D gene (6 bases). CDR1 and CDR2 (germline): SGHAT, FQNNGV. V lost 1 base and J lost 5, with 14 bases in between. The CDR3 has 16 amino acids. CDR3 sequence: CASSLVGGYKTGELFF. CDR3 DNA sequence: TGTGCCAGCAGCTTAGTGGGGGGTTATAAAACCGGGGAGCTGTTTTTT.

The table lists this clone with a count of one. V gene TRBV7-2 combines with J gene TRBJ1-1; D not certain. Germline assignment: CDR1 SGHTA and CDR2 FQGNSA. The V end was cut by 1 base, the J end by 1 base, with 7 bases between. This CDR3 is built from 14 residues. The CDR3 spells CASSLEAENTEAFF. The CDR3, as DNA: TGTGCCAGCAGCTTAGAGGCAGAGAACACTGAAGCTTTCTTT.

The rearrangement uses TRBV18 and TRBJ1-2, with D hard to call. Germline-derived CDR1 and CDR2 are KGHSH and LQKENI. V lost 0 bases and J 2 bases, leaving 10 bases between the germline ends. This CDR3 spans 15 amino acids. The CDR3 here is CASSPPGWLNYGYTF. The DNA of the CDR3 is TGTGCCAGCTCACCACCGGGGTGGCTGAACTATGGCTACACCTTC. The whole variable domain, remainder taken from reference TRBV18 and TRBJ1-2, is NAGVMQNPRHLVRRRGQEARLRCSPMKGHSHVYWYRQLPEEGLKFMVYLQKENIIDESGMPKERFSAEFPKEGPSILRIQQVVRGDSAAYFCASSPPGWLNYGYTFGSGTRLTVV.

The V call is TRBV7-3, the J call TRBJ1-6, with D unclear. The CDR3 has 14 residues. Between the trimmed V and J ends, which lost 5 bases and 9 bases, there was a span of 14 bases. In germline, CDR1 is SGHTA, CDR2 FQGTGA. This CDR3 reads CASSPYSSGSPLHF. In DNA, the CDR3 is TGTGCCAGCAGCCCCTACAGTTCCGGTTCACCCCTCCACTTT.

This sequence joins TRBV6-1 and TRBJ1-1; D ambiguous. This CDR3 is 11 amino acids long. Trimming took off 9 bases at V and 0 bases at J, with 5 bases between the two ends. Germline V gives CDR1 MNHNS, CDR2 SASEGT. The CDR3 coding sequence is TGTGCCAGTCGGCTGAACACTGAAGCTTTCTTT. Translated: CASRLNTEAFF.

This chain links TRBV9 with TRBJ2-1; D gene unclear. V was pared by 1 base and J by 3 bases, with 11 bases between. The CDR3 has 15 amino acids. In germline, CDR1 is SGDLS, CDR2 YYNGEE. DNA of the CDR3: TGTGCCAGCAGCGTACAGCCTAGGGACTACAATGAGCAGTTCTTC. Protein product: CASSVQPRDYNEQFF. Using reference TRBV9 and TRBJ2-1 for the parts outside the CDR3, the full variable domain is DSGVTQTPKHLITATGQRVTLRCSPRSGDLSVYWYQQSLDQGLQFLIQYYNGEERAKGNILERFSAQQFPDLHSELNLSSLELGDSALYFCASSVQPRDYNEQFFGPGTRLTVL.

This clone has just one count. The rearrangement links TRBV28 to TRBJ2-7; 8 bases line up with TRBD1. Per germline, CDR1 MDHEN and CDR2 SYDVKM. V shed 6 bases and J 1 base; nucleotides not matched to a gene: 2. CDR3 length: 13 residues. The CDR3 sequence is CASRQGGSYEQYF. CDR3 DNA sequence: TGTGCCAGCAGACAGGGGGGATCCTACGAGCAGTACTTC.

This clone was seen a handful of times. This rearrangement joins TRBV28 to TRBJ1-2; possible D gene TRBD1, 5 bases. V was pared by 5 bases and J by 5 bases, with 18 bases between. Germline V gene data show CDR1 as MDHEN and CDR2 as SYDVKM. The CDR3 spans 15 residues. In nucleotides, the CDR3 is TGTGCCAGCAGTGGGGGGGGAGGTGCTGGGTATGGCTACACCTTC. It is translated as CASSGGGGAGYGYTF.

The chain couples TRBV27 to TRBJ2-2; D is perhaps TRBD2 (6 bases). V was trimmed by 5 bases and J by 4 bases, leaving 14 bases between them. Germline loops: CDR1 MNHEY, CDR2 SMNVEV (reference sequence). This CDR3 is 15 amino acids long. The DNA for the CDR3 is TGTGCCAGCAGTGAGACGGGACTGATCACCGGGGAGCTGTTTTTT. Protein: CASSETGLITGELFF.

The V gene is TRBV9, the J gene TRBJ2-3, with a possible D match to TRBD2 (6 bases). Germline assignment: CDR1 SGDLS and CDR2 YYNGEE. The CDR3 sequence is 16 residues long. V was pared by 0 bases and J by 2 bases, with 13 bases between. This chain's CDR3 is CASSVVASAYTDTQYF. For the CDR3, the DNA is TGTGCCAGCAGCGTAGTTGCTAGCGCCTACACAGATACGCAGTATTTT.

The CDR3 coding sequence is TGCAGTGCCGACCGGGACAATGAGCAGTTCTTC. It encodes CSADRDNEQFF. This chain joins TRBV20-1 and TRBJ2-1; D not certain. CDR1 is DFQATT and CDR2 is SNEGSKA in the germline V gene (reference sequence). V was cut by 6 bases and J by 5 bases, with 8 bases left in between. The CDR3 runs 11 residues.

The chain employs TRBV28 and TRBJ1-4, with unresolved D. This CDR3 region has 12 residues. The V end was cut by 3 bases, the J end by 10 bases, with 9 bases between. CDR1 MDHEN and CDR2 SYDVKM come from the germline V gene. This chain's CDR3 is CASSLVEGKLFF. CDR3 in DNA: TGTGCCAGCAGTTTGGTCGAAGGAAAACTGTTTTTT.

The V call is TRBV28, the J call TRBJ1-2, with a tentative D call TRBD1 (6 bases). The CDR3 has 14 amino acids. Per the germline V gene, CDR1 is MDHEN and CDR2 is SYDVKM. The ends were cut back, 5 bases at V and 8 bases at J, with 18 bases in the middle. The CDR3 sequence: CASSEPRGSRGYTF. The CDR3 DNA reads TGTGCCAGCAGTGAACCCAGGGGCAGCCGGGGCTACACCTTC.

The V gene is TRBV5-1, the J gene TRBJ1-1; tentatively, D is TRBD1 (5 bases). The CDR3 contains 15 residues. Trimming stripped 0 bases from V and 5 bases from J, with 14 bases between. Germline assignment: CDR1 SGHRS and CDR2 YFSETQ. The CDR3 nucleotides are TGCGCCAGCAGCTTGGACGGGCAGGGTGGTACTGAAGCTTTCTTT. Encoded protein: CASSLDGQGGTEAFF.

The rearrangement links TRBV28 to TRBJ1-4; D remains unclear. The CDR3 is 14 amino acids. Trimming removed 3 bases at V and 7 bases at J, with 12 bases between. Germline loops: CDR1 MDHEN, CDR2 SYDVKM. CDR3 coding DNA: TGTGCCAGCAGTTTTTCCGGAAGCGGTGAAAAACTGTTTTTT. It specifies CASSFSGSGEKLFF.